This TCR beta chain was retrieved from a study of neurological immune-mediated disorders. By 5'RACE with 10-nucleotide random UMIs, the cDNA was made. TCRdb analysed the 5' RACE reads with MiXCR anew, one entry per CDR3 protein. This sample has about 62,000 distinct CDR3 sequences, with approximately 4.6% found just once. Study observations and caveats: In HTLV-1-associated myelopathy, TCR clonal expansion was greatest, and in multiple sclerosis it was least, below healthy controls. Neither clinical nor MRI features showed any association with the multiple sclerosis repertoire cluster, and the authors stated that larger cohorts are needed.

CDR3 length equals 14 residues. V lost 6 bases and J lost 3; bases outside the gene matches: 7. The unsorted libraries originated from 2 million PBMCs kept at -80 C. This clonotype was recorded many times. Its antigen is not identified. Sequencing was carried out using PBMCs. The chain is built from TRBV12-3 or TRBV12-4 and TRBJ1-2; 7 nucleotides line up with TRBD1. This TCR was sampled from a woman between 45 and 60 years old with multiple sclerosis. This CDR3 reads CASRSTGYDYGYTF. As DNA, the CDR3 is TGTGCCAGCAGGTCGACAGGGTATGACTATGGCTACACCTTC.